These T cell receptor beta chains were read from a single sample in a study of blood T cell repertoires in COVID-19. Only in-frame clones appear in the TCRdb table, and some are missing; sequencing was by immunoSEQ multiplex PCR. The sample includes 110,000 or so clones, 85% to 90% seen only once; the top ten take about 5.5%. The sequenced material came from peripheral blood. These TCRs come from a woman aged 55 to 70 with COVID-19, enrolled during active disease. Both conserved end residues are part of each CDR3. A D gene is named only where the DNA matches it firmly. A clone size is listed for some rows: how often the clone was seen (once, few, many), or a class if it is expanded.

V gene	D gene	J gene	clone size	CDR3 protein	CDR3 DNA
TRBV9	NA	TRBJ1-2	NA	CASSVDGGDGYTF	TGTGCCAGCAGCGTAGATGGGGGGGATGGCTACACCTTC
TRBV30	TRBD1	TRBJ1-5	NA	CAWTDRGDQPQHF	TGTGCCTGGACGGACAGGGGCGATCAGCCCCAGCATTTT
TRBV7-3	TRBD2	TRBJ2-1	NA	CASSPAGGGAWNEQFF	TGTGCCAGCAGCCCCGCTGGCGGGGGGGCCTGGAATGAGCAGTTCTTC
TRBV30	NA	TRBJ1-6	NA	CAAQNRPGIQLDSPLHF	TGTGCCGCTCAAAACCGTCCCGGGATTCAGCTGGATTCACCCCTCCACTTT
TRBV5-8	NA	TRBJ1-6	NA	CASSLARGNSPLHF	TGTGCCAGCAGCTTAGCCAGGGGCAATTCACCCCTCCACTTT
TRBV6-5	NA	TRBJ1-2	NA	CASSYSVGGGVYGYTF	TGTGCCAGCAGTTACTCAGTAGGGGGAGGGGTATATGGCTACACCTTC
TRBV24-1	TRBD2	TRBJ2-1	NA	CATSVPSGNQKQFF	TGTGCCACCAGTGTGCCTAGCGGGAATCAAAAGCAGTTCTTC
TRBV9	NA	TRBJ1-1	NA	CASSVESRGTEAFF	TGTGCCAGCAGCGTAGAATCCCGGGGCACTGAAGCTTTCTTT
TRBV7-9	TRBD1	TRBJ1-1	NA	CASSAGTDEAFF	TGTGCCAGCAGTGCCGGGACAGATGAAGCTTTCTTT
TRBV5-4	NA	TRBJ2-2	NA	CASSLTANTGELFF	TGTGCCAGCAGCTTGACTGCCAACACCGGGGAGCTGTTTTTT
TRBV21-1	NA	TRBJ1-1	few	CASSSNPDGRGLRNTEAFF	TGTGCCAGCAGTTCTAATCCTGATGGAAGGGGATTAAGGAACACTGAAGCTTTCTTT
TRBV29-1	TRBD1	TRBJ1-4	NA	CSVGQGQGNEKLFF	TGCAGCGTTGGTCAGGGACAGGGTAATGAAAAACTGTTTTTT
TRBV19	TRBD1	TRBJ1-5	NA	CASRRDRDSNQPQHF	TGTGCCAGTAGGCGAGACAGGGATAGCAATCAGCCCCAGCATTTT
TRBV19	NA	TRBJ2-5	NA	CASQKGSGVIETQYF	TGTGCCAGCCAGAAGGGCTCGGGAGTGATTGAGACCCAGTACTTC
TRBV9	TRBD1	TRBJ1-3	NA	CASSTRTGRYSGNTIYF	TGTGCCAGCAGCACTAGGACAGGGAGATACTCTGGAAACACCATATATTTT
TRBV3-1/TRBV3-2	TRBD1	TRBJ1-2	NA	CASSQGQLAYGYTF	TGTGCCAGCAGCCAGGGACAGTTGGCCTATGGCTACACCTTC
TRBV7-9	NA	TRBJ1-1	NA	CASSRTPGVNTEAFF	TGTGCCAGCAGCCGCACCCCAGGGGTGAACACTGAAGCTTTCTTT
TRBV27	NA	TRBJ1-2	once	CASSSWAGDINYGYTF	TGTGCCAGCAGTTCCTGGGCAGGGGATATTAACTATGGCTACACCTTC
TRBV4-1	NA	TRBJ1-4	NA	CASSQGPIPGKLFF	TGCGCCAGCAGCCAAGGCCCCATTCCAGGAAAACTGTTTTTT
TRBV29-1	NA	TRBJ2-3	NA	CSVARTSTSTDTQYF	TGCAGCGTTGCCCGGACATCCACTAGCACAGATACGCAGTATTTT
TRBV19	NA	TRBJ2-7	NA	CASSRKVQGSGDSYEQYF	TGTGCCAGTAGTAGAAAGGTACAGGGGAGTGGGGACTCTTACGAGCAGTACTTC
TRBV15	NA	TRBJ1-5	NA	CATSRDSGNQPQHF	TGTGCCACCAGCAGAGATAGTGGCAATCAGCCCCAGCATTTT
TRBV5-1	NA	TRBJ2-7	once	CASRTDSSYEQYF	TGCGCCAGCCGTACCGACAGCTCCTACGAGCAGTACTTC
TRBV9	NA	TRBJ1-2	once	CASSVSGLYGYTF	TGTGCCAGCAGCGTAAGCGGTTTGTATGGCTACACCTTC
TRBV21-1	NA	TRBJ1-6	NA	CASSFISGNSPLHF	TGTGCCAGCAGCTTTATTTCAGGGAATTCACCCCTCCACTTT
TRBV6-6	NA	TRBJ1-2	NA	CASSRDSYSGYTF	TGTGCCAGCAGTAGGGACTCATACTCAGGCTACACCTTC
TRBV30	NA	TRBJ2-5	NA	CAWSPREWTQYF	TGTGCCTGGAGTCCTAGAGAGTGGACCCAGTACTTC
TRBV15	NA	TRBJ2-3	NA	CATSMGPGSYPSTDTQYF	TGTGCCACCAGCATGGGGCCCGGGTCCTACCCTAGCACAGATACGCAGTATTTT
TRBV27	NA	TRBJ2-1	NA	CASSLGGWGEQFF	TGTGCCAGCAGTTTGGGCGGGTGGGGTGAGCAGTTCTTC
TRBV11-1	NA	TRBJ2-2	NA	CASSLGLAPGELFF	TGTGCCAGCAGCTTAGGCCTAGCCCCCGGGGAGCTGTTTTTT
TRBV7-8	NA	TRBJ2-7	NA	CASSLVRQSEQYF	TGTGCCAGCAGCTTAGTGCGCCAATCCGAGCAGTACTTC
TRBV7-3	NA	TRBJ2-2	NA	CASSLHTEPTGELFF	TGTGCCAGCAGCTTACACACCGAACCCACCGGGGAGCTGTTTTTT
TRBV3-1/TRBV3-2	TRBD1	TRBJ1-4	NA	CASSRTGVGEKLFF	TGTGCCAGCAGCCGGACAGGGGTTGGGGAAAAACTGTTTTTT
TRBV7-9	TRBD1	TRBJ2-7	NA	CASSSNDRGGSYEQYF	TGTGCCAGCAGCTCCAACGACAGGGGGGGCTCCTACGAGCAGTACTTC
TRBV7-7	NA	TRBJ2-1	NA	CASSLTSLGREQFF	TGTGCCAGCAGCTTAACCTCGTTGGGGCGGGAGCAGTTCTTC
TRBV18	TRBD1	TRBJ1-5	NA	CASSPWRPGTGNRQPQHF	TGTGCCAGCTCACCTTGGCGTCCCGGGACAGGGAATCGGCAGCCCCAGCATTTT
TRBV4-1	NA	TRBJ2-7	NA	CASSSQAHTGSSYEQYF	TGCGCCAGCAGCTCCCAAGCGCACACAGGGAGCTCCTACGAGCAGTACTTC
TRBV23-1	TRBD2	TRBJ2-3	few	CASSQESGGRTDTQYF	TGCGCCAGCAGTCAAGAAAGCGGGGGCCGCACAGATACGCAGTATTTT
TRBV3-1/TRBV3-2	NA	TRBJ2-1	NA	CASTQINEQFF	TGTGCCAGCACACAGATAAATGAGCAGTTCTTC
TRBV4-1	TRBD1	TRBJ1-1	NA	CASSQQDRGDTEAFF	TGCGCCAGCAGCCAACAAGACAGGGGGGACACTGAAGCTTTCTTT
TRBV11-2	NA	TRBJ2-3	once	CASSLDSSSDTQYF	TGTGCCAGCAGCTTAGATTCTTCGTCAGATACGCAGTATTTT
TRBV5-5	NA	TRBJ1-2	NA	CASSEAGAVNGYTF	TGTGCCAGCAGTGAGGCGGGGGCGGTAAATGGCTACACCTTC
TRBV11-2	NA	TRBJ1-2	NA	CASSLVLHPLRF	TGTGCCAGCAGCTTAGTTTTACACCCCCTCCGATTC
TRBV4-3	NA	TRBJ1-2	NA	CASSQAGVGGYTF	TGCGCCAGCAGTCAAGCGGGGGTCGGTGGCTACACCTTC
TRBV7-9	NA	TRBJ2-2	NA	CASSRGSSGDTGELFF	TGTGCCAGCAGCCGCGGCTCCAGCGGTGACACCGGGGAGCTGTTTTTT
TRBV28	TRBD1	TRBJ2-7	once	CASSSPGQVPRKEYF	TGTGCCAGCAGTTCACCGGGACAGGTTCCGAGGAAGGAGTACTTC